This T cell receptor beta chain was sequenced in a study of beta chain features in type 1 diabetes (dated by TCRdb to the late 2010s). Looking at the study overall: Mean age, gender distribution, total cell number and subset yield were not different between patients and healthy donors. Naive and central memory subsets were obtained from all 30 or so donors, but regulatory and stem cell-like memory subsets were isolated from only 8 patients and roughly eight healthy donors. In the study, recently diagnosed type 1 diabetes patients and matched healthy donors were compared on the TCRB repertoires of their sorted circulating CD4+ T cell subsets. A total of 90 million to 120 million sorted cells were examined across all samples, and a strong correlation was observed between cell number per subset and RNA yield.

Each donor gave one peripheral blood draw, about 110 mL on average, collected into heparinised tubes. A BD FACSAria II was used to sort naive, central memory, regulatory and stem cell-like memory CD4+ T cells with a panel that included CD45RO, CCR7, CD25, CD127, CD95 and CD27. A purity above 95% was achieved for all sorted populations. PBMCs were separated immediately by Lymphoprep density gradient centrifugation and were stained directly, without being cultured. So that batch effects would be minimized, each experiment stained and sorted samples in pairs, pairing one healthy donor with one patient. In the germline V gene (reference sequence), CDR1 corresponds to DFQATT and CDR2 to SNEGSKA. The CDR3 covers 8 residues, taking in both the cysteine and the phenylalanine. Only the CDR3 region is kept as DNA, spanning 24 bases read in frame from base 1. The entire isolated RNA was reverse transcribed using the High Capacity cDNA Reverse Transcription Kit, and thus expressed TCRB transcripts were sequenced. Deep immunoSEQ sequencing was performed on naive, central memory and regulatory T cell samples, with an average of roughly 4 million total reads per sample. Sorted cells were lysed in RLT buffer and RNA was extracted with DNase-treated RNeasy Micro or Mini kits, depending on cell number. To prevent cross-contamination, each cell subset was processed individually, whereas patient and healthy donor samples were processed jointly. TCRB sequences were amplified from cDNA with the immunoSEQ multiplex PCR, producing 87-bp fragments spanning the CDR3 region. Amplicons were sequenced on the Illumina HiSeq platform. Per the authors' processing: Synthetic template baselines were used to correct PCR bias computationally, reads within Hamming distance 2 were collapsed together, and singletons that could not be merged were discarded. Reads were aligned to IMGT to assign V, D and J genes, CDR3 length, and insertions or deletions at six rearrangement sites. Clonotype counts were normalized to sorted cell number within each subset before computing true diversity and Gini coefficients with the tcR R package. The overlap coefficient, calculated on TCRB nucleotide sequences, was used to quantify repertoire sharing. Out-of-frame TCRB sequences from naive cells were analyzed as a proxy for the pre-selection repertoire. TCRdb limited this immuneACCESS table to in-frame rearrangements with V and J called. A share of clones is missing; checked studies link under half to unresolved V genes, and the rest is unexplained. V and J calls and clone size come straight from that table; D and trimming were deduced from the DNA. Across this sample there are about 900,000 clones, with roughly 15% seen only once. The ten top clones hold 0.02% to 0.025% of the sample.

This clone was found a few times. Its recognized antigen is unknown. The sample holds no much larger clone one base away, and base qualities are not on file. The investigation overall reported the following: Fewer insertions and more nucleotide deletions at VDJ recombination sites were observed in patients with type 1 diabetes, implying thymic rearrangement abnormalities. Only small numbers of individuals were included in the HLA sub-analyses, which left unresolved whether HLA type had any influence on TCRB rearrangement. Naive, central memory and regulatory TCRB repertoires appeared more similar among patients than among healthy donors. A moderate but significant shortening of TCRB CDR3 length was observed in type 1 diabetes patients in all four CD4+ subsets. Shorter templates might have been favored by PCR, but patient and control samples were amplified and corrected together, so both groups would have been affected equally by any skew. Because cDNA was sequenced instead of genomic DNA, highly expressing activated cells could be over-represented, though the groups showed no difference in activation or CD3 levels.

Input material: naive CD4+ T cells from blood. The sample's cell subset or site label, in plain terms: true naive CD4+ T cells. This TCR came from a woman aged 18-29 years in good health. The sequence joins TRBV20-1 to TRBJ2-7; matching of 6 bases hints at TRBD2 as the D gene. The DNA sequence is TGCAGAGCGGGCGAGCAGTACTTC. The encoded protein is CRAGEQYF.